The 28 T cell receptor beta chains below were found in one sample sequenced in a study of blood T cell repertoires in COVID-19. Clones were sequenced by immunoSEQ multiplex PCR, and TCRdb holds only the in-frame ones, with some missing. The profile shows fewer than 350,000 clones, roughly 87% of them singletons. Sequencing input: peripheral blood. The receptors derive from a young man with COVID-19, enrolled during active disease.

The chain carries TRBV9 and TRBJ2-5; the match to TRBD2 covers 9 bases. The CDR3 contains 15 residues. After removal of 0 bases from V and 3 bases from J, the junction contained 3 bases not matched to a gene. Germline lookup yields CDR1 SGDLS and CDR2 YYNGEE. Here the CDR3 DNA reads TGTGCCAGCAGCGTAGGATTAGCGGGAGAAGAGACCCAGTACTTC. It encodes CASSVGLAGEETQYF. Looking up the rest from reference TRBV9 and TRBJ2-5 gives the full variable domain: DSGVTQTPKHLITATGQRVTLRCSPRSGDLSVYWYQQSLDQGLQFLIQYYNGEERAKGNILERFSAQQFPDLHSELNLSSLELGDSALYFCASSVGLAGEETQYFGPGTRLLVL.

The chain uses TRBV13 and TRBJ1-5; D may be TRBD1 (6 bases). Germline CDR1 is PRHDT and CDR2 is FYEKMQ (reference sequence). Deletions cut 0 bases from V and 2 bases from J, with 11 bases between. CDR3 length equals 16 residues. The CDR3, as DNA: TGTGCCAGCAGCTTAGGGTCCAGGGGAGGCAATCAGCCCCAGCATTTT. Amino acid sequence: CASSLGSRGGNQPQHF.

The chain recombines TRBV25-1 with TRBJ1-1; 9 bases are a match to TRBD1. CDR1 MGHDK and CDR2 SYGVNS come from the germline V gene. V lost 8 bases, J lost 1 base, and 8 bases stayed unmatched. The CDR3 runs 15 residues. CDR3 sequence: CASSNGQGWNTEAFF. DNA of the CDR3: TGTGCCAGCTCTAACGGACAGGGGTGGAACACTGAAGCTTTCTTT.

This chain uses TRBV14 with TRBJ2-7; D is uncertain. The V end lost 2 bases, the J end lost 0 bases, and 8 bases lay between the germline ends. This CDR3 is built from 14 residues. Germline V lookup: CDR1 SGHDN, CDR2 FVKESK. CDR3 region: CASSQQPGSYEQYF. For the CDR3, the DNA is TGTGCCAGCAGCCAACAGCCGGGCTCCTACGAGCAGTACTTC.

The chain carries TRBV7-9 and TRBJ2-2; 10 nucleotides match TRBD2. The ends lost 1 base at V and 7 bases at J; junction bases unmatched: 6. The CDR3 contains 16 residues. Germline lookup yields CDR1 SEHNR and CDR2 FQNEAQ (reference sequence). As DNA, the CDR3 is TGTGCCAGCAGCTTAGGGTCTAGCGGGAGAATCGGGGAGCTGTTTTTT. It yields the protein CASSLGSSGRIGELFF.

This chain joins TRBV29-1 and TRBJ1-1; D is unresolved. Per the germline V gene, CDR1 is SQVTM and CDR2 is ANQGSEA. This CDR3 region has 15 residues. The CDR3 is CTALAGTSMNTEAFF. The CDR3 bases are TGCACCGCCTTAGCGGGAACTAGTATGAACACTGAAGCTTTCTTT.

The V and J genes are TRBV28 and TRBJ1-5, with 8 bases aligning to TRBD1. Trimming removed 5 bases from V and 3 bases from J; junction bases left unmatched: 9. This CDR3 contains 16 residues. CDR1 and CDR2 from the germline V gene are MDHEN and SYDVKM. CDR3 in DNA: TGTGCCAGCAGTCCCCCACAGGGGGAAGTCAATCAGCCCCAGCATTTT. It yields the protein CASSPPQGEVNQPQHF.

V gene TRBV5-1 combines with J gene TRBJ1-1; D might be TRBD1 (6 bases). CDR1 is SGHRS and CDR2 is YFSETQ in the germline V gene. This CDR3 region has 14 residues. Trimming took 4 bases from V and 0 from J, leaving 10 bases between them. The CDR3 loop is CASSETGLNTEAFF. The CDR3 bases are TGCGCCAGCAGCGAAACAGGGTTGAACACTGAAGCTTTCTTT.

This clone was seen more than once but under ten times. The CDR3 region is CASSLDQVDSNQPQHF. The CDR3 nucleotides read TGCGCCAGCAGCTTGGACCAGGTTGATAGCAATCAGCCCCAGCATTTT. V usage is TRBV5-1 and J usage is TRBJ1-5; D uncertain. V shed 0 bases and J shed 0 bases, with 10 bases lying between them. Per the germline V gene, CDR1 is SGHRS and CDR2 is YFSETQ. CDR3 length: 16 amino acids.

The chain combines TRBV7-4 with TRBJ1-2; D is perhaps TRBD1 (6 bases). The V end lost 4 bases, the J end lost 9 bases, and 18 bases lay between the germline ends. From germline, CDR1 is SGHVT and CDR2 SQSDAQ. The CDR3 runs to 14 residues. The DNA for the CDR3 is TGTGCCAGCAGCTCGTGGACAGTTAGCTGGAGCTACACCTTC. Its protein product is CASSSWTVSWSYTF. Full variable domain (remainder filled in from reference TRBV7-4 and TRBJ1-2): GAGVSQSPRYKVAKRGRDVALRCDSISGHVTLYWYRQTLGQGSEVLTYSQSDAQRDKSGRPSGRFSAERPERSVSTLKIQRTEQGDSAVYLCASSSWTVSWSYTFGSGTRLTVV.

This clone was observed a few times. The gene calls are TRBV27 and TRBJ1-4; D gene unclear. Deletions cut 6 bases from V and 5 bases from J, with 7 bases between. The CDR3 is 12 amino acids. Germline-derived CDR1 and CDR2 are MNHEY and SMNVEV (reference sequence). The CDR3 reads CASSQTNEKLFF. The CDR3 DNA reads TGTGCCAGCAGCCAGACAAATGAAAAACTGTTTTTT.

The rearrangement links TRBV3-1 (or the pseudogene TRBV3-2) to TRBJ2-3; 8 bases align to TRBD2. The germline V gene has CDR1 LGHDT and CDR2 YNNKEL (reference sequence). The CDR3 covers 15 residues. V gave up 4 bases and J gave up 1 base; unmatched junction bases: 4. CDR3 nucleotide sequence: TGTGCCAGCAGCCCGGGGACTAGACGCACAGATACGCAGTATTTT. As protein: CASSPGTRRTDTQYF.

This clone was detected a few times. V is TRBV30 and J is TRBJ1-2; 11 nucleotides match TRBD1. Germline V gives CDR1 GTSNPN, CDR2 SVGIG (reference sequence). V lost 2 bases, J lost 8 bases, and 10 bases stayed unmatched. This CDR3 is 15 amino acids long. The CDR3 coding sequence is TGTGCCTGGAGTAGACCGGGACAGGGGGTTGGGGGCTACACCTTC. Translation gives CAWSRPGQGVGGYTF. Full variable domain (rest looked up from reference TRBV30 and TRBJ1-2): SQTIHQWPATLVQPVGSPLSLECTVEGTSNPNLYWYRQAAGRGLQLLFYSVGIGQISSEVPQNLSASRPQDRQFILSSKKLLLSDSGFYLCAWSRPGQGVGGYTFGSGTRLTVV.

This clone was seen a single time. The chain recombines TRBV14 with TRBJ2-7; TRBD2 agrees at 8 bases. The CDR3 covers 14 residues. J was trimmed by 4 bases and V by 1 base; bases with no gene match: 3. CDR1 SGHDN and CDR2 FVKESK come from the germline V gene. CDR3 nucleotide sequence: TGTGCCAGCAGCCAAGGACGGGAGGGATACGAGCAGTACTTC. As protein: CASSQGREGYEQYF.

This clone has more than one count but fewer than ten. The V call is TRBV6-1, the J call TRBJ2-5, with 11 nucleotides matching TRBD2. The CDR3 extends over 15 amino acids. V was pared by 2 bases and J by 7 bases, with 6 bases of the junction left unmatched. CDR1 is MNHNS and CDR2 is SASEGT in the germline V gene. CDR3 DNA sequence: TGTGCCAGCAGTGAAACGACTAGCGGGGTGGGGACCCAGTACTTC. This sequence encodes CASSETTSGVGTQYF.

This clone was counted a single time. The identical CDR3 is also encoded by other nucleotide sequences in the sample. V and J are TRBV27 and TRBJ1-2; no firm D call. Trimming pared 3 bases from V and 2 bases from J, leaving 7 bases between. Germline V gene data show CDR1 as MNHEY and CDR2 as SMNVEV (reference sequence). The CDR3 loop spans 13 amino acids. CDR3 bases: TGTGCCAGCAGTTTCCGAGGGAACTATGGCTACACCTTC. This gives the protein CASSFRGNYGYTF.

This clone was picked up one time. V usage is TRBV11-3 and J usage is TRBJ2-1, with 10 positions matching TRBD1. The CDR3 is made up of 16 amino acids. Per the germline V gene, CDR1 is SGHNT and CDR2 is YENEEA. Trimming cost V 5 bases and J 2 bases; bases outside gene matches: 6. CDR3 residues: CASSPTGTGAYNEQFF. The CDR3 DNA follows: TGTGCCAGCAGCCCCACCGGGACAGGGGCCTACAATGAGCAGTTCTTC.

The chain carries TRBV7-9 and TRBJ1-2; the D is unclear. Per germline, CDR1 SEHNR and CDR2 FQNEAQ (reference sequence). There are 17 residues in the CDR3. Trimming cost V 4 bases and J 7 bases, with 25 bases left between them. CDR3 nucleotides: TGTGCCAGCAGCTCTCCCTACATACGGACCGAGGGAGTTGGCTACACCTTC. This gives the protein CASSSPYIRTEGVGYTF.

CDR3 in amino acids: CASSPAPPGTDTQYF. The CDR3 DNA follows: TGTGCCAGCAGTCCGGCCCCACCAGGAACAGATACGCAGTATTTT. This sequence joins TRBV28 and TRBJ2-3; D unclear. Germline CDR1 MDHEN, CDR2 SYDVKM. The CDR3 contains 15 residues. V dropped 5 bases and J dropped 3 bases, with 15 bases sitting between them.

This chain links TRBV21-1 with TRBJ2-7; the table's D call, TRBD1, has no DNA check behind it. TRBV21-1 is a known pseudogene. The CDR3 sequence is 15 residues long. The CDR3 spells CASSKASDRGYEQYF. CDR3 sequence (DNA): TGTGCCAGCAGCAAAGCTAGTGACAGGGGGTACGAGCAGTACTTC.

This chain joins TRBV24-1 and TRBJ2-3; D unresolved. Germline V CDR1 and CDR2: KGHDR, SFDVKD. V lost 4 bases and J lost 2, with 12 bases in between. The length of the CDR3 is 15 residues. CDR3 nucleotides: TGTGCCACCAGTGAGCGCCCTCCCTCCACAGATACGCAGTATTTT. Amino acids: CATSERPPSTDTQYF.

This clone was recorded only once. V is TRBV7-3 and J is TRBJ1-2; D is unclear. Trimming stripped 0 bases from V and 8 bases from J, with 10 bases between. The CDR3 sequence is 13 residues long. Germline CDR1 SGHTA, CDR2 FQGTGA. The CDR3 spells CASSLTGSQGYTF. CDR3 coding DNA: TGTGCCAGCAGCTTAACAGGGAGTCAAGGCTACACCTTC.

The chain links TRBV28 to TRBJ2-7; weak D call: TRBD1 (6 bases). V lost 5 bases to trimming and J lost 6 bases, with 14 bases between them. Looked up from germline, CDR1 is MDHEN and CDR2 is SYDVKM. The CDR3 has 13 amino acids. The CDR3 region is CASSTTGNGEQYF. The CDR3 DNA follows: TGTGCCAGCAGTACAACAGGGAATGGCGAGCAGTACTTC. The full variable domain, completed using reference TRBV28 and TRBJ2-7, is DVKVTQSSRYLVKRTGEKVFLECVQDMDHENMFWYRQDPGLGLRLIYFSYDVKMKEKGDIPEGYSVSREKKERFSLILESASTNQTSMYLCASSTTGNGEQYFGPGTRLTVT.

Judged by abundance, this clone is medium-sized. V gene TRBV6-2 or TRBV6-3 combines with J gene TRBJ2-7, with 9 positions matching TRBD2. V shed 2 bases and J 3 bases; nucleotides not matched to a gene: 5. CDR3 length equals 15 residues. The V gene's germline CDR1 is MNHEY and CDR2 SVGEGT. CDR3 residues: CASSYKREAGYEQYF. CDR3 nucleotide sequence: TGTGCCAGCAGTTACAAGCGGGAGGCTGGCTACGAGCAGTACTTC.

This clone showed up just a few times. The rearrangement uses TRBV2 and TRBJ2-7; D is possibly TRBD1 (6 bases). V lost 4 bases to trimming and J lost 3 bases, with 16 bases between them. The CDR3 loop spans 15 amino acids. Per the germline V gene, CDR1 is SNHLY and CDR2 is FYNNEI. The CDR3 region is CASSALQGSVYEQYF. DNA for the CDR3: TGTGCCAGCAGTGCGCTCCAGGGGAGCGTCTACGAGCAGTACTTC.

In this sample, this clone turned up a few times. The J gene is TRBJ2-1, the V gene TRBV5-1; unclear D gene. Germline CDR1 SGHRS, CDR2 YFSETQ. There are 12 residues in the CDR3. V was pared by 4 bases and J by 7 bases, with 9 bases between. CDR3 DNA sequence: TGCGCCAGCAGCCCCACGCGGAATGAGCAGTTCTTC. This gives the protein CASSPTRNEQFF.

CDR3 sequence (DNA): TGTGCCACCAGTGACCCCCCTCTAGCGGGAGGGGGAAAGCAGTTCTTC. Translated: CATSDPPLAGGGKQFF. This sequence joins TRBV24-1 and TRBJ2-1; the match to TRBD2 covers 12 bases. Trimming cost V 4 bases and J 11 bases; bases outside gene matches: 11. This CDR3 has 16 residues. In germline, CDR1 is KGHDR, CDR2 SFDVKD.

The table lists this clone with a count of one. The chain joins TRBV4-3 to TRBJ2-1, with 9 bases matching TRBD2. The germline V gene has CDR1 LGHNA and CDR2 YSLEER. Trimming at V came to 1 base and at J to 5 bases, leaving 3 bases not matched to a gene. The CDR3 contains 15 residues. The CDR3 nucleotides read TGCGCCAGCAGCCAAGGCCTAGCGGGAAACAATGAGCAGTTCTTC. As protein: CASSQGLAGNNEQFF.